This T cell receptor (beta chain) was obtained from a study of blood T cell repertoires in COVID-19. Overall study: Some COVID-19 samples were acute and others convalescent; all came from the United States, Italy and Spain.

Authors' processing steps: Reference gene primer amplification gave nucleated cell count estimates. The method was immunoSEQ multiplex PCR; TCRdb's version includes in-frame clones alone and lacks a portion of them. The V and J calls and clone size were taken over from that table, and D and trimming were inferred from the DNA. This sample yields over 350,000 clones, of which 86% are seen a single time; roughly 1.4% belongs to the top ten. A single count supports this clone. Source material: peripheral blood. The clonotype comes from a woman aged 25 to 45 with active or convalescent COVID-19.

The CDR3 sequence is CASSWTGNQPQHF. DNA of the CDR3: TGTGCCAGTAGTTGGACAGGCAATCAGCCCCAGCATTTT. The chain carries TRBV19 and TRBJ1-5; weak D call: TRBD1 (6 bases). Trimming took off 5 bases at V and 2 bases at J, with 7 bases between the two ends. The length of the CDR3 is 13 residues. CDR1 LNHDA and CDR2 SQIVND come from the germline V gene (reference sequence).